The sequence of this T cell receptor (beta chain) was determined in a study of OX40 agonist ivuxolimab in advanced cancers. As for the study in general: A male proportion of about 84% was recorded, with mean age around 60 years and range about 20 to 90. Study results and caveats: Relative to CD4+, CD8+ T cells held more expanded clones on average. With doses of 0.1-3.0 mg/kg, partial responders showed among the lowest clonal expansion.

Prior autoimmune disease or systemic immunosuppression barred patients. About this clone itself: What it recognizes is unknown.

Profiling relied on immunoSEQ multiplex PCR, and the TCRdb table lists in-frame clones only, not all of them. The sample holds approximately 90,000 clones, around 88% seen once. V was pared by 6 bases and J by 1 base, with 16 bases between. Germline V gene sequence: CDR1 KGHSH, CDR2 LQKENI. The CDR3 is 16 residues long. This sequence originates from an adult with an advanced solid tumor such as melanoma, head and neck, liver or kidney cancer. The sequencing used CD4+ or CD8+ T cells sorted from blood, collected in a trial of the OX40 agonist ivuxolimab. The chain carries TRBV18 and TRBJ1-5; a weak D match, TRBD1 (6 bases). The CDR3 nucleotides read TGTGCCAGCTCGTTAGGGGGTATTGTGAGCAATCAGCCCCAGCATTTT. It yields the protein CASSLGGIVSNQPQHF.